Listed below are T cell receptor beta chains from one sample, sequenced in a study of blood T cell dynamics during melanoma immunotherapy. Sequencing used immunoSEQ multiplex PCR; TCRdb keeps in-frame clones, though not all of them. Of some 6,000 clones in the sample, 88% are singletons; the top ten hold 1.5% to 2%. Sample: blood, taken from a patient treated with checkpoint blockade. The receptors were sampled from a human donor with melanoma. The conserved cysteine and the conserved F or W are not part of the CDR3 here. D genes are given only for firm matches.

D | J | V | CDR3
TRBD1 | TRBJ1-2 | TRBV29-1 | SAGTEVWGYT
TRBD1 | TRBJ1-2 | TRBV10-3 | AISESRTGGGVYYGYT
NA | TRBJ1-2 | TRBV5-5 | ASSSDGDRSYT
NA | TRBJ2-3 | TRBV7-9 | ASSLWAGTVADTQY
TRBD2 | TRBJ2-2 | TRBV12-5 | ASGLLPPGGGKTGELF
NA | TRBJ1-2 | TRBV5-4 | ASSLEGLNNYGYT
NA | TRBJ1-1 | TRBV4-3 | ASSQIENTEAF
NA | TRBJ2-1 | TRBV5-1 | ASSLGLATYNEQF
NA | TRBJ2-7 | TRBV10-3 | AISEGGYEQY
TRBD2 | TRBJ2-2 | TRBV7-9 | ASSQGGLPDPGELF
NA | TRBJ2-6 | TRBV28 | ASSLEVSSSGANVLT
NA | TRBJ1-1 | TRBV9 | ASGRGTFSTEAF
NA | TRBJ2-7 | TRBV12-5 | ASGLVGRGKFYEQY
TRBD1 | TRBJ1-1 | TRBV2 | ASKGSRFGTGRTEAF
NA | TRBJ2-1 | TRBV30 | AWSVGPQKPDPDLNEQF
NA | TRBJ1-3 | TRBV5-6 | ASSTHVSGNTIY
TRBD2 | TRBJ2-7 | TRBV7-2 | ASSTRLAGAYEQY
NA | TRBJ2-7 | TRBV9 | ASSEGSRFHEQY
TRBD1 | TRBJ1-2 | TRBV30 | AWSVGGNGYT
NA | TRBJ1-1 | TRBV9 | ASSVGQAYTEAF
TRBD1 | TRBJ2-2 | TRBV19 | ASSAIGTGVLGELF
TRBD2 | TRBJ2-1 | TRBV4-3 | ASSQSLGGNYNEQF
TRBD1 | TRBJ2-6 | TRBV30 | AWSPGGVSGANVLT
NA | TRBJ1-5 | TRBV5-1 | ASSWNTGRGQPQH
NA | TRBJ1-1 | TRBV6-5 | ASSRDATKGEAF
NA | TRBJ1-1 | TRBV19 | ASSRRGGGNTEAF
NA | TRBJ1-5 | TRBV28 | ASSFGWGGYSNQPQH
NA | TRBJ2-7 | TRBV4-3 | ASSQQRGYEQY
NA | TRBJ1-1 | TRBV19 | ASGATANTEAF
NA | TRBJ1-3 | TRBV5-5 | ASSFSSNSGNTIY
NA | TRBJ2-3 | TRBV7-9 | ASSLGGVAMPSTDTQY
TRBD1 | TRBJ1-2 | TRBV6-5 | ASSPGQGNGYT
TRBD1 | TRBJ2-2 | TRBV4-2 | ASSQGTGGITGELF
NA | TRBJ2-1 | TRBV5-6 | ASRFGRYYNEQF
NA | TRBJ2-2 | TRBV10-2 | ASKGGRRNTGELF
NA | TRBJ1-1 | TRBV6-5 | ASGQESYTEAF
NA | TRBJ1-5 | TRBV2 | ASSVEAGSNQPQH
TRBD1 | TRBJ1-2 | TRBV29-1 | SVTQGAGYGYT
TRBD1 | TRBJ2-5 | TRBV5-6 | ASSLAFRQGAETQY
NA | TRBJ2-2 | TRBV7-2 | ASSLYRISENTGELF